A single sample is the source of the 10 T cell receptor beta chains below, sequenced in a study of glioma-infiltrating T cells after dendritic cell vaccination. Clones were read by immunoSEQ multiplex PCR, and TCRdb kept only the in-frame ones, dropping some. The data show roughly 70,000 clones, with approximately 80% seen just once and around 1.9% held by the top ten. Specimen: blood, collected before dendritic cell vaccination. The receptors shown here come from a human donor with glioblastoma.

V and J are TRBV9 and TRBJ1-2, with 8 positions matching TRBD1. Trimming cost V 5 bases and J 12 bases; bases outside gene matches: 12. The CDR3 contains 13 residues. The V gene's germline CDR1 is SGDLS and CDR2 YYNGEE. The CDR3 spells CASSPGQADDHTF. DNA for the CDR3: TGTGCCAGCAGTCCGGGACAGGCGGATGATCACACCTTC. The entire variable domain, with the rest obtained from reference TRBV9 and TRBJ1-2, is as follows: DSGVTQTPKHLITATGQRVTLRCSPRSGDLSVYWYQQSLDQGLQFLIQYYNGEERAKGNILERFSAQQFPDLHSELNLSSLELGDSALYFCASSPGQADDHTFGSGTRLTVV.

The chain carries TRBV5-1 and TRBJ1-3, with D possibly being TRBD1 (5 bases). CDR3 length: 15 residues. From germline, CDR1 is SGHRS and CDR2 YFSETQ. Trimming removed 4 bases from V and 0 bases from J, with 11 bases in between. The CDR3 DNA reads as TGCGCCAGCAGCCAAACGGGGGGCTCTGGAAACACCATATATTTT. This encodes CASSQTGGSGNTIYF. Based on the CDR3 plus reference TRBV5-1 and TRBJ1-3, the full variable domain is KAGVTQTPRYLIKTRGQQVTLSCSPISGHRSVSWYQQTPGQGLQFLFEYFSETQRNKGNFPGRFSGRQFSNSRSEMNVSTLELGDSALYLCASSQTGGSGNTIYFGEGSWLTVV.

The chain has TRBV5-1 and TRBJ1-2, with a possible D match to TRBD1 (5 bases). The CDR3 is made up of 14 amino acids. Between the trimmed V and J ends, which lost 0 bases and 4 bases, there was a span of 10 bases. Germline lookup yields CDR1 SGHRS and CDR2 YFSETQ. CDR3 loop: CASSLDGGSYGYTF. As DNA, the CDR3 is TGCGCCAGCAGCTTGGATGGGGGGAGCTATGGCTACACCTTC.

This clone came up a few times. The V and J genes are TRBV19 and TRBJ2-4, with a weak D call TRBD2 (5 bases). The CDR3 has 17 residues. CDR1 and CDR2 (germline): LNHDA, SQIVND (reference sequence). V was pared by 3 bases and J by 2 bases, with 17 bases between. The CDR3 spells CASSMGKGEGSKNIQYF. The CDR3 DNA follows: TGTGCCAGTAGTATGGGAAAGGGAGAAGGATCCAAAAACATTCAGTACTTC.

This chain connects TRBV27 to TRBJ2-1; 7 bases map to TRBD1. V was pared by 10 bases and J by 4 bases, with 7 bases of the junction left unmatched. Germline V gene data show CDR1 as MNHEY and CDR2 as SMNVEV (reference sequence). The CDR3 runs to 13 residues. The CDR3 DNA sequence: TGTGCCACCCGGCCGGGACAGTACAATGAGCAGTTCTTC. Translated: CATRPGQYNEQFF.

The rearrangement joins TRBV5-4 to TRBJ2-5, with a weak D call TRBD1 (5 bases). V was shortened by 0 bases and J by 3 bases, with 18 bases between the two germline ends. The CDR3 consists of 17 residues. CDR1 is SGHNT, CDR2 YYREEE, per germline (reference sequence). Here the CDR3 reads CASSLGTGRANEETQYF. Here the CDR3 DNA reads TGTGCCAGCAGCTTGGGCACGGGCAGGGCGAACGAAGAGACCCAGTACTTC.

The chain has TRBV5-1 and TRBJ2-2, with 10 bases identical to TRBD1. J gave up 5 bases and V 6 bases, and 10 bases lay outside the gene matches. The length of the CDR3 is 16 residues. Per the germline V gene, CDR1 is SGHRS and CDR2 is YFSETQ. The CDR3 here is CASTSSDRGITGELFF. In DNA, the CDR3 is TGCGCCAGCACCTCTTCGGACAGGGGGATTACCGGGGAGCTGTTTTTT. The variable domain in full, with the rest retrieved from reference TRBV5-1 and TRBJ2-2, is KAGVTQTPRYLIKTRGQQVTLSCSPISGHRSVSWYQQTPGQGLQFLFEYFSETQRNKGNFPGRFSGRQFSNSRSEMNVSTLELGDSALYLCASTSSDRGITGELFFGEGSRLTVL.

The V call is TRBV28, the J call TRBJ2-3; D possibly corresponds to TRBD2 (7 bases). Trimming took 6 bases from V and 0 from J, leaving 13 bases between them. From germline, CDR1 is MDHEN and CDR2 SYDVKM. The CDR3 has 15 residues. DNA for the CDR3: TGTGCCAGCAGGAGTGGGGGGGCAAGCACAGATACGCAGTATTTT. Translated, it gives CASRSGGASTDTQYF.

The V and J genes are TRBV5-4 and TRBJ2-2; 8 positions agree with TRBD2. CDR1 and CDR2 (germline): SGHNT, YYREEE (reference sequence). After removal of 4 bases from V and 5 bases from J, the junction contained 16 bases not matched to a gene. CDR3 size: 18 residues. The CDR3 loop is CASSTGAVSGSGTGELFF. The CDR3 bases are TGTGCCAGCAGCACCGGCGCCGTGAGCGGGAGTGGAACCGGGGAGCTGTTTTTT. The entire variable domain, with the rest obtained from reference TRBV5-4 and TRBJ2-2, is as follows: ETGVTQSPTHLIKTRGQQVTLRCSSQSGHNTVSWYQQALGQGPQFIFQYYREEENGRGNFPPRFSGLQFPNYSSELNVNALELDDSALYLCASSTGAVSGSGTGELFFGEGSRLTVL.

A note on this clone: One end of the junction varies from germline; a read error may be responsible. Other DNA sequences in this specimen translate into the identical CDR3. The genes are TRBV2 and TRBJ1-6; weak D call: TRBD1 (6 bases). This CDR3 spans 15 amino acids. Per germline, CDR1 SNHLY and CDR2 FYNNEI. The CDR3 loop reads CASRGLQGYNSPLHF. The CDR3 region has the DNA TGTGCCAGCAGGGGCCTACAGGGTTATAATTCCCCCCTCCACTTT.